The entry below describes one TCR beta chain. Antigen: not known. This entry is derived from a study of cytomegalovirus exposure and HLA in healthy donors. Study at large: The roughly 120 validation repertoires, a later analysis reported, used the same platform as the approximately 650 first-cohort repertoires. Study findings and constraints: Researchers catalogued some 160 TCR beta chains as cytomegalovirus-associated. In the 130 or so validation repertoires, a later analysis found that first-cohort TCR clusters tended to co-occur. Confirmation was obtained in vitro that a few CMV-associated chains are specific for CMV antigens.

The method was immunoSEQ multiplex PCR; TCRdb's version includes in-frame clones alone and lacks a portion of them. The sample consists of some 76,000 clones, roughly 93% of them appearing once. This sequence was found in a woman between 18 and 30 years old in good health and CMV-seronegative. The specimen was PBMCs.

The CDR3 coding sequence is TGTGCCAGCAACTCAGGGCTAAGGAGCTCCTACGAGCAGTACTTC. Amino acid sequence: CASNSGLRSSYEQYF. This rearrangement joins TRBV11-2 to TRBJ2-7; TRBD1 might be the D (5 bases). This CDR3 spans 15 amino acids. V was shortened by 7 bases and J by 0 bases, with 16 bases between the two germline ends. Germline V gives CDR1 SGHAT, CDR2 FQNNGV.